Listed here are 18 T cell receptor beta chains from one sample, sequenced in a study of blood T cell repertoires in COVID-19. Libraries were prepared by immunoSEQ multiplex PCR; TCRdb keeps only in-frame clonotypes and omits some of them. The sample lists over 130,000 clones, 85% occurring once. The source material was peripheral blood. All receptors derive from a man aged 50 to 60 with acute or convalescent COVID-19.

This clone has just one count. The chain recombines TRBV7-2 with TRBJ2-7; D not resolved. Germline V gene data show CDR1 as SGHTA and CDR2 as FQGNSA. There are 12 residues in the CDR3. V gave up 5 bases and J gave up 6 bases, with 11 bases separating them. CDR3 amino acids: CASSPPGREQYF. In nucleotides, the CDR3 is TGTGCCAGCAGCCCTCCTGGGCGCGAGCAGTACTTC.

The chain couples TRBV5-4 to TRBJ1-1, with 7 bases fitting TRBD1. This CDR3 is 13 amino acids long. CDR1 is SGHNT, CDR2 YYREEE, per germline (reference sequence). V lost 3 bases to trimming and J lost 3 bases; unmatched junction nucleotides: 2. CDR3 nucleotide sequence: TGTGCCAGCAGCTCAACAGGGGACACTGAAGCTTTCTTT. It is translated as CASSSTGDTEAFF.

The chain carries TRBV5-4 and TRBJ2-2, with TRBD1 matching over 10 bases. The J segment lost 6 bases and the V segment lost 10 bases, leaving 21 bases of the junction unmatched. CDR3 length equals 18 residues. Germline V gene sequence: CDR1 SGHNT, CDR2 YYREEE (reference sequence). CDR3 bases: TGTGCCCTTGGGGGGACAGGGGAATTAGGGGCTCATCCCGGGGAGCTGTTTTTT. Amino acids: CALGGTGELGAHPGELFF.

The chain carries TRBV12-3 or TRBV12-4 and TRBJ2-1; D ambiguous. V lost 3 bases and J lost 5, with 8 bases in between. The CDR3 covers 13 residues. The CDR3 is CASSLWPNNEQFF. The CDR3 region has the DNA TGTGCCAGCAGTTTGTGGCCGAACAATGAGCAGTTCTTC.

The gene calls are TRBV3-1 (or the pseudogene TRBV3-2) and TRBJ1-5; the match to TRBD1 covers 9 bases. The germline CDR1 and CDR2 sequences are LGHDT and YNNKEL (reference sequence). Trimming took 4 bases from V and 1 from J; bases not matched to a gene: 5. The CDR3 loop spans 16 amino acids. The CDR3 reads CASSLGTGLSNQPQHF. The CDR3 DNA reads TGTGCCAGCAGCCTAGGGACAGGGCTAAGCAATCAGCCCCAGCATTTT.

The chain uses TRBV9 and TRBJ2-5, with D tentatively TRBD2 (6 bases). V lost 2 bases to trimming and J lost 4 bases, with 12 bases between them. CDR3 size: 14 residues. Germline loops: CDR1 SGDLS, CDR2 YYNGEE. CDR3 nucleotides: TGTGCCAGCAGCGTCGCCGGGAGCGCAGAGACCCAGTACTTC. Residues: CASSVAGSAETQYF.

This chain links TRBV6-5 with TRBJ2-1; D might be TRBD2 (5 bases). The V end lost 6 bases, the J end lost 6 bases, and 9 bases lay between the germline ends. Germline CDR1 reads MNHEY; CDR2 reads SVGAGI. This CDR3 spans 12 amino acids. The CDR3 coding sequence is TGTGCCAGCAGCCCCGAGGGCAATGAGCAGTTCTTC. Translation gives CASSPEGNEQFF.

This chain uses TRBV11-2 with TRBJ1-6; 7 bases are shared with TRBD1. The CDR3 is made up of 16 amino acids. Looked up from germline, CDR1 is SGHAT and CDR2 is FQNNGV. J was trimmed by 9 bases and V by 2 bases; bases with no gene match: 10. CDR3 nucleotide sequence: TGTGCCAGCAGCTTACACCGTGACAGGGTGCGTTCACCCCTCCACTTT. This translates into CASSLHRDRVRSPLHF.

A word on this clone: The junction shows a germline mismatch at one end, possibly a read error. V gene TRBV2 combines with J gene TRBJ1-1; a weak D match, TRBD1 (6 bases). This CDR3 is 14 amino acids long. Germline CDR1 reads SNHLY; CDR2 reads FYNNEI. CDR3 region: CASREDRQNTEAFF. DNA of the CDR3: TGTGCCAGCAGGGAAGACAGGCAGAACACTGAAGCTTTCTTT.

The chain uses TRBV6-1 and TRBJ1-5, with 10 bases matching TRBD1. V trimming: 2 bases; J trimming: 3 bases; junction bases outside the gene matches: 4. The CDR3 contains 16 residues. CDR1 and CDR2 from the germline V gene are MNHNS and SASEGT. In nucleotides, the CDR3 is TGTGCCAGCAGTGAATGGGGACAGGGGTACAATCAGCCCCAGCATTTT. Protein: CASSEWGQGYNQPQHF.

The chain employs TRBV3-1 (or the pseudogene TRBV3-2) and TRBJ2-5, with a possible D match to TRBD1 (6 bases). CDR1 and CDR2 from the germline V gene are LGHDT and YNNKEL (reference sequence). V gave up 4 bases and J gave up 5 bases, with 17 bases separating them. This CDR3 contains 15 residues. CDR3 coding DNA: TGTGCCAGCAGCCTCTTGGGGTACAGGGTCGAGACCCAGTACTTC. It translates to CASSLLGYRVETQYF.

The chain couples TRBV27 to TRBJ2-7; 8 positions match TRBD1. The CDR3 is 15 residues long. The ends lost 5 bases at V and 0 bases at J; junction bases unmatched: 6. Germline assignment: CDR1 MNHEY and CDR2 SMNVEV (reference sequence). The CDR3 nucleotides read TGTGCCAGCAGTCCCCGGGACAGGAGCTCCTACGAGCAGTACTTC. Translation gives CASSPRDRSSYEQYF.

This chain uses TRBV3-1 (or the pseudogene TRBV3-2) with TRBJ1-4; 8 positions agree with TRBD1. The V gene's germline CDR1 is LGHDT and CDR2 YNNKEL (reference sequence). J was trimmed by 5 bases and V by 4 bases; bases with no gene match: 6. The CDR3 has 15 residues. The CDR3 loop reads CASSLQGAQNEKLFF. In DNA form, the CDR3 reads TGTGCCAGCAGCCTCCAGGGGGCGCAGAATGAAAAACTGTTTTTT.

V is TRBV27 and J is TRBJ2-7; 11 nucleotides match TRBD2. Germline V lookup: CDR1 MNHEY, CDR2 SMNVEV (reference sequence). The CDR3 is 14 amino acids. Losses at the gene ends were 6 bases for V and 7 bases for J; bases not matched to a gene: 8. CDR3 coding DNA: TGTGCCAGCAGAGGGACTAGCGGAGCCACGGAGCAGTACTTC. It codes for CASRGTSGATEQYF.

The V and J genes are TRBV6-1 and TRBJ2-7; D not certain. Germline V lookup: CDR1 MNHNS, CDR2 SASEGT. V was clipped by 0 bases and J by 2 bases, with 8 bases between them. This CDR3 spans 14 amino acids. CDR3 amino acids: CASSEAHGAYEQYF. The CDR3 DNA reads as TGTGCCAGCAGTGAAGCGCACGGTGCCTACGAGCAGTACTTC.

The chain links TRBV7-2 to TRBJ1-3; unclear D gene. The ends were cut back, 6 bases at V and 1 base at J, with 4 bases in the middle. The CDR3 is made up of 12 amino acids. Germline loops: CDR1 SGHTA, CDR2 FQGNSA. CDR3 residues: CASSLSGNTIYF. The DNA for the CDR3 is TGTGCCAGCAGTCTTTCTGGAAACACCATATATTTT.

The rearrangement joins TRBV4-1 to TRBJ1-5, with D possibly matching TRBD1 (5 bases). CDR3 length equals 14 residues. V lost 1 base and J 4 bases, leaving 8 bases between the germline ends. Germline V gene sequence: CDR1 MGHRA, CDR2 YSYEKL. The CDR3 sequence is CASSQGQFNQPQHF. The CDR3 nucleotides read TGCGCCAGCAGCCAAGGACAGTTTAATCAGCCCCAGCATTTT.

The chain is built from TRBV5-1 and TRBJ1-2; 7 bases line up with TRBD1. This CDR3 is built from 14 residues. Unmatched junction bases numbered 3, after V lost 1 base and J lost 3 bases. From germline, CDR1 is SGHRS and CDR2 YFSETQ. CDR3 region: CASSLIDRDYGYTF. The CDR3 nucleotides read TGCGCCAGCAGCTTGATCGACAGGGACTATGGCTACACCTTC.